This T cell receptor beta chain is drawn from a study of cytomegalovirus exposure and HLA in healthy donors (dated by TCRdb to 2017 to 2019). Study-wide context: An earlier analysis of 587 of the donors reported approximately 260 Gb of sequence data and 95 million to 120 million unique TCR beta sequences obtained from roughly 170 million T cells. A later genetic analysis took genome-wide SNP genotypes for about 65% of the 666 donors and used that subset as a discovery cohort. The later analysis used no new phenotypic data to find candidate immune exposures, relying instead on TCR beta sequences and their occurrence across donors. In a later analysis, previously published TCR beta repertoires from some 640 donors were re-analyzed and high-resolution HLA genotyping was added so that TCR occurrence patterns could be studied. An earlier analysis of about 620 of the donors applied high-throughput TCR beta sequencing to assess whether each TCR beta V gene segment acted as functional or pseudogenic. Roughly 300 gigabases of sequencing data and roughly 81 million unique TCR sequences made up an early release that covered approximately 700 HLA-typed donors. The study profiled the T cell repertoires of some 610 subjects by immunosequencing and related them to cytomegalovirus serostatus. Typing coverage differed by locus: A, B, C, DRB1 and DQB1 were typed in roughly 620-640 donors, DQA1 in about 500, DPA1 in some 610, and DPB1 in roughly 450. Four to six DR-DQ haplotypes were handled as single units for association and clustering, since linkage in the cohort was strong. All discovery cohort repertoires had been generated on a single sequencing platform. HLA typing covered class I and class II loci at four-digit resolution. Alongside the repertoire data, information on donor age, sex, ethnicity and CMV serostatus was compiled. The study aimed to test whether cataloging public T cell receptors could reveal signatures of past pathogen exposure. On average, over 200,000 unique TCR beta nucleotide sequences were sequenced per donor among a few hundred genotyped donors of the cohort, with roughly 18% of those sequences being non-productive. Among the roughly 390 genotyped donors, approximately 81% belonged to the genetic ancestry cluster associated with self-reported Caucasian donors. High-throughput TCR immunosequencing, statistical association of individual TCRs with disease status, and machine learning were combined to predict cytomegalovirus infection status. Besides the first cohort of hundreds of subjects, a separate validation cohort made up of 120 or so different subjects was used. What the authors observed across the whole study: Several of the top co-occurrence clusters appeared to be linked to parvovirus B19, influenza, CMV and Epstein-Barr virus, according to a later analysis. A cluster of highly shared sequence variants was judged likely to represent a technical artifact of the sequencing pipeline. Because counts were too low, about 18 rarely observed V segments, including chromosome 9 orphons, were excluded from the earlier analysis of about 500 of the donors. Sequencing depth was assumed to be roughly uniform across donors in the presence/absence analyses, though that assumption may not hold. An association between a missense DCLRE1C variant and V-gene and J-gene trimming of TCR beta chains was found in a later genetic analysis and replicated in an independent cohort. Most TCR sequences were seen in very few donors, while some public TCRs were found in many individuals. According to a later genetic analysis, donors in an Asian-associated ancestry cluster had fewer N-insertions in productive TCRs than the approximately 650-donor mean. Specific HLA alleles were associated with about 17,000 TCR beta sequences at a false discovery rate of 0.05 in a later analysis. Because HLA typing was missing for some donors at each locus, association tests included only the typed subset. Most CMV-associated TCR beta chains appeared to be HLA-restricted in a later analysis, and the HLA associations seemed to be driven largely by CMV exposure. In a later analysis, HLA-associated TCR beta chains were found to be more clonally expanded and to have lower generation probabilities than equally common non-associated chains. The authors suggested that the approach could potentially be extended to other disease states and immunological phenotypes. When HLA alleles, especially DR and DQ, strongly co-occurred, TCR associations were difficult to assign to individual alleles. In vitro tests confirmed that three of the cytomegalovirus-associated TCR beta chains recognize cytomegalovirus antigens. Cytomegalovirus status was reported to be diagnosed by the classifier with high specificity and sensitivity in both the original and validation cohorts. Linkage disequilibrium might explain the correlated functional status among segregating V segments, but an unknown experimental factor could not be ruled out. A further reported finding was that TCR beta sequences accurately predicted the HLA-A and HLA-B alleles for most subjects in the first cohort. In the study, approximately 160 TCR beta chains were listed as associated with cytomegalovirus. In an earlier analysis of 450 to 750 of the donors, most TCR beta V segments appeared in productive rearrangements about 87% or about 30% of the time, broadly matching IMGT annotations. Some IMGT-functional V segments, including TRBV6-2 and TRBV6-3, could not be told apart with the 87-base-pair reads, so those segments were excluded. In this cohort, only TCR beta chains were sequenced, and detectable features were limited by the absence of alpha or paired-chain data. A later analysis found that TCR association rates varied across HLA loci, with DRB1 alleles showing the most associated TCRs and HLA-C alleles the fewest. Immune exposure information for the cohort was limited to CMV serostatus.

The cohort was made up of about 670 healthy bone marrow donors. At the time of sampling, all cohort members were nominally healthy, though unrecorded immune exposures were likely present. The donor tested CMV seronegative, placing the donor among the 350 to 400 seronegative members of the cohort. A peripheral blood sample was provided by each donor, and peripheral blood mononuclear cells were used for TCR beta sequencing. The Qiagen DNeasy Blood Extraction Kit was used to extract genomic DNA from the blood cell samples. Library preparation employed the immunoSEQ multiplex PCR assay. For the multiplex PCR, a mixture combining 60 forward primers for TCR Vbeta segments and 13 reverse primers for TCR Jbeta segments was used. A multiplex PCR assay on genomic DNA amplified the CDR3 region of rearranged TCR beta genes. On the Illumina HiSeq System, the amplified TCR beta libraries were sequenced as 87-base-pair reads. From the authors' description of their analysis: In a later analysis, 80 million or so unique TCR beta chains were counted across the 650 to 700 repertoires, and roughly 10 million of these chains were shared by at least two donors. A nearest-neighbor algorithm error-corrected the raw reads and collapsed the reads into unique sequences, merging closely related sequences to remove PCR and sequencing errors. Alignment of CDR3 sequences to IMGT reference sequences was used to assign V, D and J gene segments. For a sequence to be retained, a match of at least six nucleotides was required to both a V gene segment and a J gene segment. A rearrangement was called productive if the CDR3 had no stop codons and remained in frame with V and J, and every other rearrangement was called non-productive. CDR3 was defined by IMGT convention, running from the second conserved V-encoded cysteine to the conserved J-encoded phenylalanine. The earlier analysis of a few hundred of the donors excluded sequences that lacked an unambiguous match to a single V gene segment. An earlier analysis of a few hundred of the donors classified V segments as functional when productive rearrangements were above 56.7% and as segregating when the standard deviation between donors was above 5%. A statistical classification framework was built to diagnose cytomegalovirus status from the catalog of TCR beta chain sequences. In a later analysis, TCR nucleotide sequences were compared against IMGT/GENE-DB human TR gene sequences so that V and J genes could be assigned. A later analysis assigned CDR3 sequences and most-parsimonious VDJ recombination scenarios with the TCRdist pipeline. In a later analysis, each TCR beta chain was defined by its CDR3 amino acid sequence together with its V-gene family, and reads lacking a unique V-gene family were excluded. In a later analysis, fewer than 650 highly shared, low-generation-probability nucleotide sequences were removed to address suspected cross-contamination and a sequencing artifact. A later analysis calculated a clonal expansion index for each public chain from normalized within-repertoire ranks of inferred template counts. Generation probabilities in a later analysis came from a VDJ recombination model fitted to out-of-frame rearrangements, and those results were checked against IGoR. Hypergeometric tests were used in a later analysis to score TCR-TCR, TCR-HLA and TCR-CMV co-occurrence, with a repertoire-size bias correction applied to the TCR pairs. In a later analysis, false discovery rates were estimated by permuting HLA or CMV assignments 20 times. In a later analysis, co-occurring TCRs were grouped using DBSCAN, with TCRdist sequence similarity added in when clustering inside HLA-allele-positive subsets. Repertoires with fewer than 30,000 or more than 120,000 public chains, plus five repertoires with anomalous nucleotide sharing, were excluded from co-occurrence clustering. TCRdb stores this immuneACCESS table with in-frame sequences only. Part of the clones is absent; in the studies checked, under half of the shortfall reflects unresolved V genes, and no reason is known for the rest. Clone size and V and J calls were adopted from that table, with D and trimming inferred from the DNA. The sample has approximately 61,000 clones on record, less than 70% of them singletons. About 2.9% of the sample goes to the ten largest clones.

With respect to this clone: It has no known antigen specificity. One base away there is no much larger clone; base qualities are not given.

V and J lose 3 bases and 3 bases, and a span of 15 bases separates them. From the cysteine through the phenylalanine, the CDR3 covers 16 amino acids. Only the CDR3 part of the read is kept: 48 bases, read in frame from the first base. Per the germline V gene (reference sequence), MNHEY is the CDR1 and SMNVEV is the CDR2. The TCR comes from a woman in her fifties or sixties in good health and CMV-seronegative. The material sequenced was PBMCs. The rearranged chain carries TRBV27 and TRBJ2-1; the D region possibly corresponds to TRBD2 (6 bases align). The CDR3 has the sequence CASSFSSGSLYNEQFF. The bases read TGTGCCAGCAGTTTTTCGTCCGGGAGTCTCTACAATGAGCAGTTCTTC.